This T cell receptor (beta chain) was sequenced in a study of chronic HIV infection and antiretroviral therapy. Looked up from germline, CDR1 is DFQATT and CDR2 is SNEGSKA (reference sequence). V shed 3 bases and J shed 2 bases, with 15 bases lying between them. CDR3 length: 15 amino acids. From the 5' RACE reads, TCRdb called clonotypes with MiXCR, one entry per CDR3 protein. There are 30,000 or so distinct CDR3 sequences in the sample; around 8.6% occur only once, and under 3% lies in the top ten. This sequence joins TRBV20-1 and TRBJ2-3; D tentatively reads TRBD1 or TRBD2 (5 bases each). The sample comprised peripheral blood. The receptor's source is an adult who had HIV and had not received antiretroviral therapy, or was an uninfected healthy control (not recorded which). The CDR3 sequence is CSASGTLLTTDTQYF. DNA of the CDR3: TGCAGTGCTAGCGGGACGTTGCTCACCACAGATACGCAGTATTTT.